This T cell receptor (beta chain) came from a study of shared clonotypes between healthy human individuals. At the level of the study: There were three CD4 naive, three CD4 memory, two CD8 naive and one CD8 memory plates per donor. Whole-study findings and limits: Only blood underwent sampling, and tissue repertoires likely differ. At large depth, rarefaction still showed sorted-subset sequencing to be incomplete.

Libraries were prepared by immunoSEQ multiplex PCR; TCRdb keeps only in-frame clonotypes and omits some of them. Of 550,000 to 700,000 clones in the sample, roughly 73% were seen once. This CDR3 has 12 residues. Germline-derived CDR1 and CDR2 are SGHVS and FQNEAQ. V lost 5 bases and J lost 6, with 8 bases in between. On this clone itself: What it binds is unknown.

All donors were Caucasian adults living in Nashville, Tennessee. Material for sequencing was memory CD4+ T cells sorted from blood. Subset reported: CD45RA-negative fraction. The gene calls are TRBV7-8 and TRBJ2-1, with D possibly TRBD2 on 5 matching bases. The origin of this receptor is a woman under 40 in good health. DNA of the CDR3: TGTGCCAGCAGCATACTAGGCAATGAGCAGTTCTTC. It encodes CASSILGNEQFF.